This is a list of T cell receptor beta chains from one sample in a study of OX40 agonist ivuxolimab in advanced cancers. Generated by immunoSEQ multiplex PCR, the TCRdb table keeps only in-frame clones and is missing some. The sample holds 70,000 to 95,000 clones, 70% to 90% seen once. Sequencing was performed on CD4+ or CD8+ T cells sorted from blood, taken in a trial of the OX40 agonist ivuxolimab. All receptors come from an adult with an advanced solid tumor such as melanoma, head and neck, liver or kidney cancer. Both conserved end residues are part of each CDR3. The D gene is left open where the match is weak.

V,J,D,CDR3
TRBV4-3,TRBJ2-1,NA,CASSQEWGGTNNEQFF
TRBV7-9,TRBJ1-4,NA,CASSLGSWQNEKLFF
TRBV11-2,TRBJ2-7,TRBD2,CASSPGGREQYF
TRBV5-1,TRBJ1-4,TRBD1,CASSPDRGREKLFF
TRBV7-2,TRBJ2-7,TRBD1,CASGDRGLTYEQYF
TRBV28,TRBJ2-3,TRBD1,CASSGQGTDTQYF
TRBV19,TRBJ1-1,NA,CASSIVWGNTEAFF
TRBV2,TRBJ1-1,NA,CASSEGRSTEAFF
TRBV29-1,TRBJ2-7,TRBD2,CSVVGRAAPSYEQYF
TRBV2,TRBJ2-3,NA,CASISRDRATDTQYF
TRBV5-1,TRBJ2-1,NA,CASSPAPTSLNEQFF
TRBV7-3,TRBJ2-1,TRBD2,CASSPVGGLADEQFF
TRBV7-2,TRBJ1-2,NA,CASSFQGYYGYTF
TRBV7-2,TRBJ1-2,NA,CASSSLRGPYGYTF
TRBV19,TRBJ1-2,NA,CASSPLGGAYGYTF
TRBV11-3,TRBJ2-3,TRBD2,CASSLGGADTQYF
TRBV21-1,TRBJ2-7,NA,CASKGRLVSYEQYF
TRBV2,TRBJ1-2,NA,CASRADRNYGYTF
TRBV10-3,TRBJ1-4,NA,CAISPGRTEKLFF
TRBV6-6,TRBJ1-2,TRBD1,CASSATGAVGGYTF
TRBV27,TRBJ2-2,NA,CASSLRLNTGELFF
TRBV19,TRBJ2-7,NA,CASSPGGMALREQYF
TRBV18,TRBJ2-3,NA,CASSPGEGTDTQYF
TRBV4-1,TRBJ2-5,NA,CASSRPGAAQETQYF
TRBV19,TRBJ2-1,TRBD2,CASSISGGSSYNEQFF
TRBV15,TRBJ2-5,NA,CATSISPQGWETQYF
TRBV7-9,TRBJ2-2,TRBD2,CASSSSGRGTGELFF
TRBV6-6,TRBJ2-3,NA,CASSYSREGSQYTQYF
TRBV2,TRBJ2-5,NA,CAILAGTRETQYF
TRBV6-6,TRBJ1-4,NA,CASTQDGNEKLFF
TRBV15,TRBJ1-2,TRBD1,CATSILTGGASGYTF
TRBV4-3,TRBJ1-2,NA,CASSQDGGINGYTF
TRBV7-9,TRBJ2-5,NA,CASSLGGVRETQYF
TRBV27,TRBJ1-1,NA,CASSLSQGNTEAFF
TRBV14,TRBJ2-7,TRBD1,CASSARQGSSYEQYF
TRBV30,TRBJ2-3,NA,CAWTRGTDTQYF
TRBV5-1,TRBJ2-4,NA,CASSLRPPAYF
TRBV5-5,TRBJ1-2,TRBD1,CASSLAGTGGYGYTF
TRBV5-1,TRBJ2-7,NA,CASRPGLDYEQYF
TRBV5-6,TRBJ1-4,NA,CASSLNGGNEKLFF
TRBV28,TRBJ2-5,NA,CASSSPLWDEETQYF
TRBV5-1,TRBJ2-2,NA,CASSREGTGELFF
TRBV19,TRBJ2-7,NA,CASSNQGYEQYF
TRBV4-3,TRBJ2-1,NA,CASSPAIGEQFF
TRBV6-5,TRBJ1-4,NA,CASSYSAGVKEKLFF
TRBV6-6,TRBJ1-6,NA,CASGGAEHHF
TRBV28,TRBJ1-4,NA,CASREGGVRNEKLFF
TRBV5-1,TRBJ2-3,TRBD2,CASSPGLADNTDTQYF
TRBV5-1,TRBJ2-1,NA,CASSLVMGNEQFF
TRBV27,TRBJ2-7,NA,CASSPPYEQYF
TRBV28,TRBJ2-5,TRBD2,CASSSSGEETQYF
TRBV19,TRBJ2-1,TRBD2,CASSSGLAEYNEQFF
TRBV19,TRBJ1-5,NA,CAGSMGVQVAQHF
TRBV25-1,TRBJ2-7,TRBD1,CASNRDRVHEQYF
TRBV5-4,TRBJ2-3,NA,CASSLGGRHTDTQYF